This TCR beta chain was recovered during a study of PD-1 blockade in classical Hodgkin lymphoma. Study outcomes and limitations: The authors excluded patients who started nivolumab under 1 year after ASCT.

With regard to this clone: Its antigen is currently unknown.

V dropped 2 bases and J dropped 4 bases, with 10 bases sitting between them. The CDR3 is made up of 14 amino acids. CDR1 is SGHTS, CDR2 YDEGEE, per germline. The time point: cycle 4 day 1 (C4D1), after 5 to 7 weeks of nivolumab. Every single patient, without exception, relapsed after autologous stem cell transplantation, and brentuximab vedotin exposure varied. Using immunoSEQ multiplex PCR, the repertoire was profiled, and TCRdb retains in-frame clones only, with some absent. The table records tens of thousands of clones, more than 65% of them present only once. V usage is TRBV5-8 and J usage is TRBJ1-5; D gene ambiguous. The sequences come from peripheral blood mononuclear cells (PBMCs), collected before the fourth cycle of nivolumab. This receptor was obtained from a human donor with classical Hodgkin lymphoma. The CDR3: CASSFRRRNQPQHF. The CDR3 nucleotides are TGTGCCAGCAGCTTCAGGAGGCGGAATCAGCCCCAGCATTTT.